This TCR beta chain was retrieved from a study of T cells in Graves' hyperthyroidism and ophthalmopathy. Study-wide findings and caveats: A model built on 13 V-J features separated ophthalmopathy from stable hyperthyroidism. Blood also held most thyroid clonotypes expanded beyond 0.001.

CDR3 length: 15 residues. Germline V gives CDR1 DFQATT, CDR2 SNEGSKA (reference sequence). After removal of 6 bases from V and 3 bases from J, the junction contained 13 bases not matched to a gene. This clonotype came up a few times. What it binds is unknown. It was RNA transcripts that yielded the amplified TCR beta CDR3 regions. First-round RT-PCR of the TCR CDR3 relied on the HTBI primer set. TCRdb fed the multiplex PCR reads into MiXCR, producing one record per CDR3 protein. Among under 450,000 distinct CDR3 sequences, roughly 15% were seen once, and the ten largest hold 34%. Extraction of PBMCs used roughly 10 ml of fresh peripheral blood.

This chain joins TRBV20-1 and TRBJ2-7; 8 bases fit TRBD1. The sequenced sample consisted of blood. This clonotype originated in a woman in her 30s with Graves' hyperthyroidism that later progressed to Graves' ophthalmopathy. The CDR3 nucleotides are TGCAGTGCCATCGACGGACAGGGAAATTTCTACGAGCAGTACTTC. This encodes CSAIDGQGNFYEQYF.